This passage covers 6 T cell receptor beta chains from one sample sequenced in a study of vaccination and CD4 T cells after COVID-19. Regarding treatment: roughly 10-day PBMC culture with coronavirus spike peptide pools or control peptides (ViraFEST assay). The assay that was used to sequence DNA from cultured CD4+ T cells was the Oncomine TCR Beta short-read assay. One entry per CDR3 protein, called by TCRdb with MiXCR from the PCR reads. Counted here are a few thousand distinct CDR3 sequences, roughly two thirds occurring once; the ten biggest clones make up approximately 18%. For these receptors, no antigen is known. Input material: CD4+ T cells from blood, cultured in vitro. These TCRs come from a human donor who had recovered from COVID-19.

This clonotype has only one observation. This chain uses TRBV6-5 with TRBJ2-1; the match to TRBD1 covers 7 bases. The ends lost 0 bases at V and 4 bases at J; junction bases unmatched: 6. This CDR3 has 16 amino acids. Germline V lookup: CDR1 MNHEY, CDR2 SVGAGI. The CDR3 sequence is CASSYSVGTAYNEQFF. The CDR3 DNA reads as TGTGCCAGCAGTTACTCAGTAGGGACAGCTTACAATGAGCAGTTCTTC.

J is TRBJ2-1 and V is TRBV24-1; D tentatively reads TRBD1 or TRBD2 (5 bases each). The CDR3 has 15 amino acids. Germline values: CDR1 KGHDR, CDR2 SFDVKD. V gave up 5 bases and J gave up 0 bases, with 10 bases separating them. The CDR3 spells CATSGRGRSYNEQFF. CDR3 DNA: TGTGCCACCAGTGGAAGGGGACGCTCCTACAATGAGCAGTTCTTC.

The genes are TRBV27 and TRBJ2-3, with 8 bases fitting TRBD2. Unmatched junction bases numbered 6, after V lost 2 bases and J lost 2 bases. Germline V gene data show CDR1 as MNHEY and CDR2 as SMNVEV (reference sequence). The CDR3 runs to 16 residues. CDR3 nucleotides: TGTGCCAGCAGTTTAAGTGGCGGGGGGTACACAGATACGCAGTATTTT. Translating it yields CASSLSGGGYTDTQYF.

The table lists this clonotype with a count of one. V usage is TRBV2 and J usage is TRBJ1-3; D is uncertain. Trimming took 4 bases from V and 5 from J, leaving 6 bases between them. In germline, CDR1 is SNHLY, CDR2 FYNNEI. The CDR3 sequence is 12 residues long. CDR3 coding DNA: TGTGCCAGCAGTGGAAATCGAAACACCATATATTTT. Its protein product is CASSGNRNTIYF.

Comment on this clonotype: It differs at one base from a far larger clone, so likely a read error. The V and J genes are TRBV11-3 and TRBJ2-7, with D unresolved. The J call may be incorrect, as the DNA end agrees better with TRBJ2-5. Germline lookup yields CDR1 SGHNT and CDR2 YENEEA. The CDR3 sequence is 12 residues long. CDR3 bases: TGTGCCAGCAGCTCCGGAGCGCAGACCCAGTACTTC. Encoded protein: CASSSGAQTQYF.

The chain joins TRBV7-2 to TRBJ2-2; 7 bases align to TRBD1. The trim removed 4 bases at V and 4 bases at J, leaving 3 bases unmatched. The CDR3 loop spans 14 amino acids. Germline V gene lookup returns CDR1 SGHTA and CDR2 FQGNSA. The CDR3 region is CASSWTGGTGELFF. CDR3 in DNA: TGTGCCAGCAGCTGGACAGGAGGCACCGGGGAGCTGTTTTTT.